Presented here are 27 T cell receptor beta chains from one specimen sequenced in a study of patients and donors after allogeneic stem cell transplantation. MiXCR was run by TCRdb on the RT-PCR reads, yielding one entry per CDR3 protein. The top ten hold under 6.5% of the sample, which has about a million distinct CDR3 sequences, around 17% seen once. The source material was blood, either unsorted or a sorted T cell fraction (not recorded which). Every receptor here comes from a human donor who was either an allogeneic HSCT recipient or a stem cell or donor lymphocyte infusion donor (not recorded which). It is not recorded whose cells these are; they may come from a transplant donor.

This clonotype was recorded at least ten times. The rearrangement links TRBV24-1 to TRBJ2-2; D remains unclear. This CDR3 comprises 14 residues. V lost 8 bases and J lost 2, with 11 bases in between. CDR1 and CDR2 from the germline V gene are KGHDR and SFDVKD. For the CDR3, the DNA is TGTGCCACCAAGCCGCGGATTAACACCGGGGAGCTGTTTTTT. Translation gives CATKPRINTGELFF.

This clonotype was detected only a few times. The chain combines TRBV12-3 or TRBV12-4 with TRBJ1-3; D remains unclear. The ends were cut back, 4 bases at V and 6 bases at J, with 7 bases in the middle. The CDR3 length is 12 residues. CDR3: CASSWEPNTIYF. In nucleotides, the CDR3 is TGTGCCAGCAGTTGGGAGCCAAACACCATATATTTT.

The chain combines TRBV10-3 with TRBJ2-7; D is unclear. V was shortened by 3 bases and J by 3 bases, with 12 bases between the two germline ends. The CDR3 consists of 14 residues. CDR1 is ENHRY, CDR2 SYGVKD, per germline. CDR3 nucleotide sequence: TGTGCCATCAGTGATAGGTTTCCCGACTACGAGCAGTACTTC. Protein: CAISDRFPDYEQYF.

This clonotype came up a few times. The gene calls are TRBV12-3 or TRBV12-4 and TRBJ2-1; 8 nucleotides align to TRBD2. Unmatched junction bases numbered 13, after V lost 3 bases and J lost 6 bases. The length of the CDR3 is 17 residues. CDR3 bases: TGTGCCAGCAGTTTCGTGGCGGGAGGTTTTCGGGTCAATGAGCAGTTCTTC. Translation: CASSFVAGGFRVNEQFF.

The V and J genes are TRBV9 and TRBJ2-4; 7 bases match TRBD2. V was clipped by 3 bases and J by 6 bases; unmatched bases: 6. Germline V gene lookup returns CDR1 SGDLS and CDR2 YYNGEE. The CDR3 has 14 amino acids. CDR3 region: CASSARGERNIQYF. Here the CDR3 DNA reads TGTGCCAGCAGCGCTCGGGGGGAGAGAAACATTCAGTACTTC.

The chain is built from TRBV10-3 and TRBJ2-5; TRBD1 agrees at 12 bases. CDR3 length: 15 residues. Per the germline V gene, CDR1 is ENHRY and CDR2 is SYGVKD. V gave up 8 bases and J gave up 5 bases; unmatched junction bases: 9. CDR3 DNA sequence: TGTGCCATCGGGACAGGGGGCAGAAAAACCGAGACCCAGTACTTC. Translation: CAIGTGGRKTETQYF.

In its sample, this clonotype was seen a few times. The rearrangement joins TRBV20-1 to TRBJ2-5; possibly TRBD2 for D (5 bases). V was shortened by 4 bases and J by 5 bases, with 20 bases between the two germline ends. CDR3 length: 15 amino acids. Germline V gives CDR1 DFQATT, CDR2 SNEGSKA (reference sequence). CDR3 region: CSAIRMNARRETQYF. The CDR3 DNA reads TGCAGTGCTATCCGTATGAATGCTAGGAGGGAGACCCAGTACTTC.

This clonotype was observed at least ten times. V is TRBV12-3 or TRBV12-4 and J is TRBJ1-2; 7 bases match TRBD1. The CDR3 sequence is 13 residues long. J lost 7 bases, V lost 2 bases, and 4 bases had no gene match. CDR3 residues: CASSLRQGGGYTF. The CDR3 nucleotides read TGTGCCAGCAGTTTAAGACAGGGTGGTGGCTACACCTTC.

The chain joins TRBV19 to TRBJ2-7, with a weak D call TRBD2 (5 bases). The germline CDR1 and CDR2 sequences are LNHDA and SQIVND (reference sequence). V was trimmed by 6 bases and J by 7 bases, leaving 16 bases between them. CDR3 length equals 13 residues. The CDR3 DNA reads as TGTGCCAGTAGGGAGGACCGATTTGCAGAGCAGTACTTC. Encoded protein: CASREDRFAEQYF.

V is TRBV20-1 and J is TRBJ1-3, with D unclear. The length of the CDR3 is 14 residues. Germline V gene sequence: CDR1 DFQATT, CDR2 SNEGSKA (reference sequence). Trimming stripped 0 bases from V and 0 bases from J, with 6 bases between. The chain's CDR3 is CSARDSLSGNTIYF. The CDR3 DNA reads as TGCAGTGCTAGAGATTCCCTCTCTGGAAACACCATATATTTT.

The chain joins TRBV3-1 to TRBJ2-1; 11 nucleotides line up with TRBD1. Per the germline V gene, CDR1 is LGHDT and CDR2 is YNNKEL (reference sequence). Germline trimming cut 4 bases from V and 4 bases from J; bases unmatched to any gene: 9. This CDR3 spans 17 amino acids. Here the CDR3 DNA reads TGTGCCAGCAGCCTGGCGGGGGGGACAGGGGGATACAATGAGCAGTTCTTC. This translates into CASSLAGGTGGYNEQFF.

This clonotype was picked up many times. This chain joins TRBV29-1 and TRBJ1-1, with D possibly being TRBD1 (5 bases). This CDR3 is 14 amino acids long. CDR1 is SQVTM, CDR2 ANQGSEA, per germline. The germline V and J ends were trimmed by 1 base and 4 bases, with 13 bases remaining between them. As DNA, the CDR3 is TGCAGCGTTGAAGGGGTAGGGGAGAGCACTGAAGCTTTCTTT. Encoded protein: CSVEGVGESTEAFF.

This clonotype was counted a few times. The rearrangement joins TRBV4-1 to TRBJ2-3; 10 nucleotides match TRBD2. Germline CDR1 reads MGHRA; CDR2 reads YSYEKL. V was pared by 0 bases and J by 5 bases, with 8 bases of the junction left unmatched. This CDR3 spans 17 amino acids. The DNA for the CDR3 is TGCGCCAGCAGCCAAGATGGAGCGGGGGGGTTATTAGATACGCAGTATTTT. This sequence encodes CASSQDGAGGLLDTQYF.

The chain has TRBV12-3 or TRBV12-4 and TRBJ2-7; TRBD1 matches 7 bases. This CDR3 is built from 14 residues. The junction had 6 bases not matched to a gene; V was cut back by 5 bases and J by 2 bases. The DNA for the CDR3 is TGTGCCAGCAGTCGAGAGACAGGGCCCTACGAGCAGTACTTC. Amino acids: CASSRETGPYEQYF.

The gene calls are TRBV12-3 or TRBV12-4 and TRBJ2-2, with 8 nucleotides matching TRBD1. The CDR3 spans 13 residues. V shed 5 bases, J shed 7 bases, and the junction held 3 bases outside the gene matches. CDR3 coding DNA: TGTGCCAGCAGTCCAGGGGGCATCGGGGAGCTGTTTTTT. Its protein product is CASSPGGIGELFF.

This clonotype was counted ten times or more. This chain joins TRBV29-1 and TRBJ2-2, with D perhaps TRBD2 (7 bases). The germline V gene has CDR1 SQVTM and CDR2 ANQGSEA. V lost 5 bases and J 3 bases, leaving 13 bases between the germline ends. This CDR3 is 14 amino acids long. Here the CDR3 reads CSVLRGGYTGELFF. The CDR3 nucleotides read TGCAGCGTTTTGCGCGGGGGCTACACCGGGGAGCTGTTTTTT.

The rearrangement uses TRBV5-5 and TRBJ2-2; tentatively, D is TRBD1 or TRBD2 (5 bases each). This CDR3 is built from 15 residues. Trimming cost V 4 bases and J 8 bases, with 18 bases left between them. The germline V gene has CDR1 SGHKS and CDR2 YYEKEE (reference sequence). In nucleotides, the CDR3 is TGTGCCAGCAGCCCTTTGGGGACCCCGGGGGGGGAGCTGTTTTTT. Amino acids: CASSPLGTPGGELFF.

The CDR3 bases are TGTGCCAGCAGTTACTCGAAGCCCCGACTAGATACGCAGTATTTT. Translated: CASSYSKPRLDTQYF. This sequence joins TRBV6-5 and TRBJ2-3; no firm D call. Germline V gives CDR1 MNHEY, CDR2 SVGAGI. V dropped 0 bases and J dropped 5 bases, with 12 bases sitting between them. The CDR3 covers 15 residues.

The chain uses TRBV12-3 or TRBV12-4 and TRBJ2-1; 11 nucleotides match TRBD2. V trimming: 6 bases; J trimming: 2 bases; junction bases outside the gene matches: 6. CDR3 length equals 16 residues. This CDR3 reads CASSPGTSGPYNEQFF. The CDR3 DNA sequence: TGTGCCAGCAGCCCCGGGACTAGCGGTCCCTACAATGAGCAGTTCTTC.

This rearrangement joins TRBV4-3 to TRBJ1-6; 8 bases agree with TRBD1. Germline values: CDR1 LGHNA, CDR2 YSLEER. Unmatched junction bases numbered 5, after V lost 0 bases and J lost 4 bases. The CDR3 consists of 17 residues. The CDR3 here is CASSQDPGDRYNSPLHF. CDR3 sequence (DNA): TGCGCCAGCAGCCAAGATCCGGGGGACAGGTATAATTCACCCCTCCACTTT.

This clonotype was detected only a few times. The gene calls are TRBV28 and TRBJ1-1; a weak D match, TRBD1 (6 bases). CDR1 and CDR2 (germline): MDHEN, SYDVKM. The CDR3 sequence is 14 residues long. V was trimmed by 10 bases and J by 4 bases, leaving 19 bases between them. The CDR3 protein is CATWAGEYGTEAFF. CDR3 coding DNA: TGTGCCACCTGGGCAGGGGAATACGGCACTGAAGCTTTCTTT.

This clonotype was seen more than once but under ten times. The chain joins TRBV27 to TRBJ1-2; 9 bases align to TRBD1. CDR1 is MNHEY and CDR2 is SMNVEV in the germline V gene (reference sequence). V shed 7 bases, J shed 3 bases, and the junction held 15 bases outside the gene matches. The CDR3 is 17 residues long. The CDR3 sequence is CASKWTGDALTDYGYTF. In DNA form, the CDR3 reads TGTGCCAGCAAGTGGACAGGGGACGCCTTAACAGACTATGGCTACACCTTC.

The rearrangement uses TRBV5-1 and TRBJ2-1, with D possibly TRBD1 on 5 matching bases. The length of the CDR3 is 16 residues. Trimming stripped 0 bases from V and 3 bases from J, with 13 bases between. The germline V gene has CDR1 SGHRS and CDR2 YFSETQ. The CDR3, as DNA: TGCGCCAGCAGCTTGGTTTCAGGGAAGTACTACAATGAGCAGTTCTTC. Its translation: CASSLVSGKYYNEQFF.

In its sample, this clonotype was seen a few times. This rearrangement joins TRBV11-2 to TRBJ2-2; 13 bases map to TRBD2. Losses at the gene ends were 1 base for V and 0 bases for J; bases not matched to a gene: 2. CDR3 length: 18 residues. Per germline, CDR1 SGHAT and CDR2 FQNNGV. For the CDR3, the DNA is TGTGCCAGCAGCTTAGTAGGACTAGCGGGGGCGAACACCGGGGAGCTGTTTTTT. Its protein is CASSLVGLAGANTGELFF.

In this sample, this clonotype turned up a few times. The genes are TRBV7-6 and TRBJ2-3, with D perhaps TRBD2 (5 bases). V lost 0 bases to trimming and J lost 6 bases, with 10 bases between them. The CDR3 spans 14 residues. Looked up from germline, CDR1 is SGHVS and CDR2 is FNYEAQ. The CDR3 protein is CASSLARVEDTQYF. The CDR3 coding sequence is TGTGCCAGCAGCTTAGCGCGGGTAGAGGATACGCAGTATTTT.

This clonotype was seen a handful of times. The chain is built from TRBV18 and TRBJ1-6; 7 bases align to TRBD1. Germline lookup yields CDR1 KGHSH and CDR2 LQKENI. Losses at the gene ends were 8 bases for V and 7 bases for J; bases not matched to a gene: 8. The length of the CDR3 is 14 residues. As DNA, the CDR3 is TGTGCCAGCACGGGGACAGTTAAGAATTCACCCCTCCACTTT. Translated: CASTGTVKNSPLHF. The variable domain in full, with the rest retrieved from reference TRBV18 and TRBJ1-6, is NAGVMQNPRHLVRRRGQEARLRCSPMKGHSHVYWYRQLPEEGLKFMVYLQKENIIDESGMPKERFSAEFPKEGPSILRIQQVVRGDSAAYFCASTGTVKNSPLHFGNGTRLTVT.

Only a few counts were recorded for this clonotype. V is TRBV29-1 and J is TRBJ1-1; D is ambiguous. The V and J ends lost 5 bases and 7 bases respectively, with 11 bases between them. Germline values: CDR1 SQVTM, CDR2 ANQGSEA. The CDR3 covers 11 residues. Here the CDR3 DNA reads TGCAGCGTTAGACGGTTTTTTGAAGCTTTCTTT. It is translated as CSVRRFFEAFF.